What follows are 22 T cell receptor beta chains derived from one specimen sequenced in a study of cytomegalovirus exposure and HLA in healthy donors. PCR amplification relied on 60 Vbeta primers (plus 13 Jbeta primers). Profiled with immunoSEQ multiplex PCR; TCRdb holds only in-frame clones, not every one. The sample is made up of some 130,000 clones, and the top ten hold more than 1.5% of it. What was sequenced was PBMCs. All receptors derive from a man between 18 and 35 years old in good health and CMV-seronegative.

CDR3 coding DNA: TGTGCCAGCAGCAATCCCAGGGGCGGAGTAAGGGGCTACACCTTC. This encodes CASSNPRGGVRGYTF. This chain links TRBV9 with TRBJ1-2, with TRBD1 as a possible D gene (6 bases). CDR1 SGDLS and CDR2 YYNGEE come from the germline V gene. CDR3 length: 15 amino acids. Trimming shortened V by 4 bases and J by 8 bases, and 21 bases separated the two germline ends.

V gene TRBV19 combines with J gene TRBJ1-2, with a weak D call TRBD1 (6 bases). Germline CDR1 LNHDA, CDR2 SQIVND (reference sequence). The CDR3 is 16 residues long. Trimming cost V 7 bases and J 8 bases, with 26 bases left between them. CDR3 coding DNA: TGTGCCAGTACCAACCCGGTGGGGGCTACCCTAGGAGGCTACACCTTC. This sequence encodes CASTNPVGATLGGYTF.

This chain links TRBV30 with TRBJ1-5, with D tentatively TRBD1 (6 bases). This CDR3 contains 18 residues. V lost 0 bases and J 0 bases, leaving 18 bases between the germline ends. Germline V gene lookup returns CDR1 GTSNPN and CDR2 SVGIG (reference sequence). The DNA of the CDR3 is TGTGCCTGGAGTGTACGTCGGGACATAAGGGATAGCAATCAGCCCCAGCATTTT. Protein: CAWSVRRDIRDSNQPQHF. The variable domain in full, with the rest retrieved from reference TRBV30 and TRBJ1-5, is SQTIHQWPATLVQPVGSPLSLECTVEGTSNPNLYWYRQAAGRGLQLLFYSVGIGQISSEVPQNLSASRPQDRQFILSSKKLLLSDSGFYLCAWSVRRDIRDSNQPQHFGDGTRLSIL.

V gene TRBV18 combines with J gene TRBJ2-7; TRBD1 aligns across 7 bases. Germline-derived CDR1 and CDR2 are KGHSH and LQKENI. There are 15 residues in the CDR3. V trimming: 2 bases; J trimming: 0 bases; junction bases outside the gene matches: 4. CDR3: CASSPYRGSSYEQYF. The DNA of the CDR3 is TGTGCCAGCTCACCATACAGGGGATCCTCCTACGAGCAGTACTTC.

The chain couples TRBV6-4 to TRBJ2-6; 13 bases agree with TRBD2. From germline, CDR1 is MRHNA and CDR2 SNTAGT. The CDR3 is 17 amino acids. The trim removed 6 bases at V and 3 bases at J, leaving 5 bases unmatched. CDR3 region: CASSATSGGVGANVLTF. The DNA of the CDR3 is TGTGCCAGCAGCGCAACTAGCGGGGGGGTTGGGGCCAACGTCCTGACTTTC.

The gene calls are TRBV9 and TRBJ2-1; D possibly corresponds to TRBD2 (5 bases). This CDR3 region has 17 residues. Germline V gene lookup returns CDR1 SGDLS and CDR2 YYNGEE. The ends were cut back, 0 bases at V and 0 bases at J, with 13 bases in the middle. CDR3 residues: CASSVGVGALSYNEQFF. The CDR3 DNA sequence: TGTGCCAGCAGCGTAGGGGTGGGAGCCCTCTCCTACAATGAGCAGTTCTTC.

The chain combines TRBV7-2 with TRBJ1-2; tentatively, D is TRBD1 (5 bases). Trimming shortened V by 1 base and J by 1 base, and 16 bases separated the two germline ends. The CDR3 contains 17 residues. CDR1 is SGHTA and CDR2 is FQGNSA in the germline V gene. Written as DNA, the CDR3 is TGTGCCAGCAGCTTAGATAGCGGGGCGCAAATTAACTATGGCTACACCTTC. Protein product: CASSLDSGAQINYGYTF.

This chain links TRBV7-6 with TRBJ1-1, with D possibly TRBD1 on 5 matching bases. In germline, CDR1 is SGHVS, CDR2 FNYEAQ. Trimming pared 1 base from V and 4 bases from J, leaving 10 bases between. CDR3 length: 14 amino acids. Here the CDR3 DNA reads TGTGCCAGCAGCTTAGGAGCAGGGCGCACTGAAGCTTTCTTT. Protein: CASSLGAGRTEAFF.

The CDR3 DNA reads as TGTGCCAGCAGTTTATTCCCGGGACAGGCAGGCGAGCAGTTCTTC. Translated: CASSLFPGQAGEQFF. V and J are TRBV28 and TRBJ2-1; 8 bases fit TRBD1. The length of the CDR3 is 15 residues. With V trimmed by 1 base and J by 10 bases, 9 bases remained unmatched. In germline, CDR1 is MDHEN, CDR2 SYDVKM. Looking up the rest from reference TRBV28 and TRBJ2-1 gives the full variable domain: DVKVTQSSRYLVKRTGEKVFLECVQDMDHENMFWYRQDPGLGLRLIYFSYDVKMKEKGDIPEGYSVSREKKERFSLILESASTNQTSMYLCASSLFPGQAGEQFFGPGTRLTVL.

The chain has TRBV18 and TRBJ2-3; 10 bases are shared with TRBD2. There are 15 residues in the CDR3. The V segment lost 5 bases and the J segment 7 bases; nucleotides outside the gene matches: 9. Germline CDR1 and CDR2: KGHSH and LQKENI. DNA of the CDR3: TGTGCCAGCTCAAATAGCGGGGGGACCTCATATACGCAGTATTTT. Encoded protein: CASSNSGGTSYTQYF. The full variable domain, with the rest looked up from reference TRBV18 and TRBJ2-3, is NAGVMQNPRHLVRRRGQEARLRCSPMKGHSHVYWYRQLPEEGLKFMVYLQKENIIDESGMPKERFSAEFPKEGPSILRIQQVVRGDSAAYFCASSNSGGTSYTQYFGPGTRLTVL.

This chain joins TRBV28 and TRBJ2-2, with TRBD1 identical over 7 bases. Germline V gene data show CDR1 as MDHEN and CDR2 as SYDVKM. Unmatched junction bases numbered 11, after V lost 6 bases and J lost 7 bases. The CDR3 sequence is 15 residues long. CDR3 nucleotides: TGTGCCAGCAGACATGAACAGGGGAATGGCGGGGAGCTGTTTTTT. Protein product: CASRHEQGNGGELFF.

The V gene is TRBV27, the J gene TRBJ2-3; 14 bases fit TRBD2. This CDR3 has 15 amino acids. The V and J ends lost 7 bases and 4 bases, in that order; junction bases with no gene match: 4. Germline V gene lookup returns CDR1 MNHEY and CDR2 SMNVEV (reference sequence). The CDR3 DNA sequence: TGTGCCAGCATGACGGGACTAGCGGGAGCAGATACGCAGTATTTT. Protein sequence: CASMTGLAGADTQYF.

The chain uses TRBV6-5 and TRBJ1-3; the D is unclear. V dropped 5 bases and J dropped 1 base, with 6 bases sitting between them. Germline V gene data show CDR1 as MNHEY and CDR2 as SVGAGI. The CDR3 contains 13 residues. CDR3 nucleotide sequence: TGTGCCAGCAGTCCGCTATCTGGAAACACCATATATTTT. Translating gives CASSPLSGNTIYF.

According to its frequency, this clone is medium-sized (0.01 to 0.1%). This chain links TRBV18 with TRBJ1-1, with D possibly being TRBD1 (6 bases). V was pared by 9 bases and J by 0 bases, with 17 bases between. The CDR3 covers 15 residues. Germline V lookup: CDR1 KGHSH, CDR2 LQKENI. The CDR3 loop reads CASGGGQSMNTEAFF. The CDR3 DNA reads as TGTGCCAGTGGGGGGGGGCAATCGATGAACACTGAAGCTTTCTTT.

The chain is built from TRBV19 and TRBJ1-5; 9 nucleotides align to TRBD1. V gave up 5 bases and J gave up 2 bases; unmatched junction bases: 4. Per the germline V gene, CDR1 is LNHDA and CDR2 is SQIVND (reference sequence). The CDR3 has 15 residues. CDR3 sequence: CASSFGDRGNQPQHF. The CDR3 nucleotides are TGTGCCAGTAGTTTCGGGGACAGGGGCAATCAGCCCCAGCATTTT.

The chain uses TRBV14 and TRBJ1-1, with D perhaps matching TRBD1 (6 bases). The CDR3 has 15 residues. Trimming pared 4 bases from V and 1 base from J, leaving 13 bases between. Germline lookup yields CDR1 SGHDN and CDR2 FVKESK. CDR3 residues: CASSPYPRGNTEAFF. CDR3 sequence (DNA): TGTGCCAGCAGCCCCTACCCCAGGGGGAACACTGAAGCTTTCTTT.

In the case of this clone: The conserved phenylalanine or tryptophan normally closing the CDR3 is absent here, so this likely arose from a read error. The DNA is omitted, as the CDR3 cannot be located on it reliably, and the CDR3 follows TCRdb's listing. The CDR3 region is CSARPPAGPI. The V and J genes are TRBV20-1 and TRBJ1-2; no DNA check was done on the table's D call, TRBD1. Counting both end residues, the CDR3 totals 10 amino acids. Per germline, CDR1 DFQATT and CDR2 SNEGSKA (reference sequence).

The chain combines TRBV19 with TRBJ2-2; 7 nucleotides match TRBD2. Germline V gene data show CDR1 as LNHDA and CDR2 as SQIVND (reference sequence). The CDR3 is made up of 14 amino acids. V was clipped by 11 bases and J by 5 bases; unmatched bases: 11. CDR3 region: CAARRVGGTGELFF. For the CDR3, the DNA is TGTGCCGCCCGCAGGGTGGGAGGGACCGGGGAGCTGTTTTTT.

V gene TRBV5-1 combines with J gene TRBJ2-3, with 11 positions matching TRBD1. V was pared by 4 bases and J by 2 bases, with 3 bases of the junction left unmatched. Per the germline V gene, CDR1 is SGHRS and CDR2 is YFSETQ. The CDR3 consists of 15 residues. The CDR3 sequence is CASSRGQGVTDTQYF. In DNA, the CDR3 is TGCGCCAGCAGCAGGGGACAGGGGGTCACAGATACGCAGTATTTT.

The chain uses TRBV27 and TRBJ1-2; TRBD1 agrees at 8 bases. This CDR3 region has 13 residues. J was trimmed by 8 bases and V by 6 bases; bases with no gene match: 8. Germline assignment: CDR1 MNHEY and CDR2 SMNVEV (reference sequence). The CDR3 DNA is TGTGCCAGCAGCCGGGGACAGGCGGGGGGCTACACCTTC. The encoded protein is CASSRGQAGGYTF.

CDR3 region: CAWSAGSYEQYF. The CDR3 nucleotides are TGTGCCTGGAGTGCGGGTAGCTACGAGCAGTACTTC. V usage is TRBV30 and J usage is TRBJ2-7; no firm D call. The V end lost 1 base, the J end lost 3 bases, and 7 bases lay between the germline ends. In germline, CDR1 is GTSNPN, CDR2 SVGIG (reference sequence). The CDR3 extends over 12 amino acids.

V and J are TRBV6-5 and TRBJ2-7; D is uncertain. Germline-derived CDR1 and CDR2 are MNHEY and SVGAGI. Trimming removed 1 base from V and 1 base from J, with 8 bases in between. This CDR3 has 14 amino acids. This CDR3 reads CASSYFLASYEQYF. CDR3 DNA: TGTGCCAGCAGTTACTTCCTCGCGTCCTACGAGCAGTACTTC.